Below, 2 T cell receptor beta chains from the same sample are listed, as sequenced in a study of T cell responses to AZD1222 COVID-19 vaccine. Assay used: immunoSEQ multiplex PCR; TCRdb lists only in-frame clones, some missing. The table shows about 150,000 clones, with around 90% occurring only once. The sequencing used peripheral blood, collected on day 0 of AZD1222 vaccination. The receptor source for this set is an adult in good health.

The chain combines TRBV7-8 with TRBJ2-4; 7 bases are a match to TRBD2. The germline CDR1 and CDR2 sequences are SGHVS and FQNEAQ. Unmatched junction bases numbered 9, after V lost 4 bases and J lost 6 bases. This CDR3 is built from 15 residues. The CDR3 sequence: CASSSEGGLGNIQYF. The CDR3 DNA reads TGTGCCAGCAGCTCCGAGGGTGGACTAGGAAACATTCAGTACTTC.

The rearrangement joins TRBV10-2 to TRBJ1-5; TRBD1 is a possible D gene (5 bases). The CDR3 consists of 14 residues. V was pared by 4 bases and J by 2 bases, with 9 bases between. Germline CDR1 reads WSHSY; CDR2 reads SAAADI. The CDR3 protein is CASSGGRGNQPQHF. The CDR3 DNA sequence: TGCGCCAGCAGTGGCGGCAGGGGCAATCAGCCCCAGCATTTT.